What follows describes a single TCR beta chain. V shed 0 bases and J shed 8 bases, with 13 bases lying between them. In germline, CDR1 is LGHNA, CDR2 YSLEER. The CDR3 is 15 amino acids. This entry belongs to a study of response to subunit inactivated influenza vaccine. Each CDR3 protein is one row after TCRdb ran MiXCR on the RT-PCR reads. The data show about 780,000 distinct CDR3 sequences, around 20% seen once. The sequence derives from a man aged 45-60 years who received an inactivated influenza vaccine. This chain joins TRBV4-3 and TRBJ1-4; D unresolved. The sample here was PBMCs from blood, taken roughly 5 days after vaccination. The CDR3 region has the DNA TGCGCCAGCAGCCAAGACGTGGCATTTTGGGAAAAACTGTTTTTT. Protein product: CASSQDVAFWEKLFF.